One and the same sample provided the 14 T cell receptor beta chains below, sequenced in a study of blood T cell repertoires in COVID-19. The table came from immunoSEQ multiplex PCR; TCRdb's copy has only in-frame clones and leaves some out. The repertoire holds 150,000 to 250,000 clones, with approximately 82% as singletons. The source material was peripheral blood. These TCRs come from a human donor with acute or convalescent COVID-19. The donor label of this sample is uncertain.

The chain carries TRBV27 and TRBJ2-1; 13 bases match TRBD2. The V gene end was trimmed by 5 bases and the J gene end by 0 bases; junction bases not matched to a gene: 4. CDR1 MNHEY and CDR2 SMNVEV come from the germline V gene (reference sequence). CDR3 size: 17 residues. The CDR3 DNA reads TGTGCCAGCAGTACGCGGACTAGCGGGAGCTCCTACAATGAGCAGTTCTTC. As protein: CASSTRTSGSSYNEQFF.

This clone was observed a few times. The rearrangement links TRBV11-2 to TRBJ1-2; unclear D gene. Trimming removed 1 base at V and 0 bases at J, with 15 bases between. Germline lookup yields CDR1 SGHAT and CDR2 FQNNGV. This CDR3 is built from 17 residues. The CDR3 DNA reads TGTGCCAGCAGCTTAGGCCCCTCGGGAGTTTCTAACTATGGCTACACCTTC. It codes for CASSLGPSGVSNYGYTF.

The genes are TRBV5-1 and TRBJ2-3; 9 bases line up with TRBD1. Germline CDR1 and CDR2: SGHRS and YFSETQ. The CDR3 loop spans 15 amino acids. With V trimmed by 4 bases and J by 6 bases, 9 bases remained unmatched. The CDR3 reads CASSTTTGGEDTQYF. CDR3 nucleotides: TGCGCCAGCAGCACTACGACAGGGGGGGAGGATACGCAGTATTTT. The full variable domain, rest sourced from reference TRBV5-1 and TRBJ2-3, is KAGVTQTPRYLIKTRGQQVTLSCSPISGHRSVSWYQQTPGQGLQFLFEYFSETQRNKGNFPGRFSGRQFSNSRSEMNVSTLELGDSALYLCASSTTTGGEDTQYFGPGTRLTVL.

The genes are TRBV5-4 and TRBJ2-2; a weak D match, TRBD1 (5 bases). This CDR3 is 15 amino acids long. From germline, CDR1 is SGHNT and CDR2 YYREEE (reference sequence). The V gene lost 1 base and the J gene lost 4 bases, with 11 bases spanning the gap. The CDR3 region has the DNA TGTGCCAGCAGCTTGCAGGGCAAATCCACCGGGGAGCTGTTTTTT. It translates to CASSLQGKSTGELFF. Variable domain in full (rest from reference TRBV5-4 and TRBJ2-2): ETGVTQSPTHLIKTRGQQVTLRCSSQSGHNTVSWYQQALGQGPQFIFQYYREEENGRGNFPPRFSGLQFPNYSSELNVNALELDDSALYLCASSLQGKSTGELFFGEGSRLTVL.

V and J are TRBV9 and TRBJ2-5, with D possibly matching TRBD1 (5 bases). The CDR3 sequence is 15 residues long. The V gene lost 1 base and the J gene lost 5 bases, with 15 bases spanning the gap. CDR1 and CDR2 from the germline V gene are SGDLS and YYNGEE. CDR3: CASSVRGAPEETQYF. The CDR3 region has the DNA TGTGCCAGCAGCGTAAGGGGTGCGCCGGAGGAGACCCAGTACTTC.

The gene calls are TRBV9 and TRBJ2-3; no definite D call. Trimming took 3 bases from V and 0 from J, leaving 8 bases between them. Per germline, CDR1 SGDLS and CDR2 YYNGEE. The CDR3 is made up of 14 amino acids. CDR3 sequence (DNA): TGTGCCAGCAGCGCCTCCTCTAGCACAGATACGCAGTATTTT. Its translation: CASSASSSTDTQYF.

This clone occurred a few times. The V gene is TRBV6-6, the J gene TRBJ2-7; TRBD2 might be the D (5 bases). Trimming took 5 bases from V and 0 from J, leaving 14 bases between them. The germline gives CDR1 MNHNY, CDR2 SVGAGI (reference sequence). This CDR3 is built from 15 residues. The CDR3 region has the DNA TGTGCCAGCAGTCACCGGACGGGGAGCTCCTACGAGCAGTACTTC. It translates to CASSHRTGSSYEQYF.

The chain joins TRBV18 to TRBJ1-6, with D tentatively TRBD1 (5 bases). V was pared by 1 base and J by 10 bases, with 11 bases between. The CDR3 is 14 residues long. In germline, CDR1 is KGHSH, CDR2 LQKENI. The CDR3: CASSPQGGDSPLHF. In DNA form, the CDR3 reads TGTGCCAGCTCACCACAGGGAGGGGACTCACCCCTCCACTTT. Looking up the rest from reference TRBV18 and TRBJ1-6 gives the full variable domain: NAGVMQNPRHLVRRRGQEARLRCSPMKGHSHVYWYRQLPEEGLKFMVYLQKENIIDESGMPKERFSAEFPKEGPSILRIQQVVRGDSAAYFCASSPQGGDSPLHFGNGTRLTVT.

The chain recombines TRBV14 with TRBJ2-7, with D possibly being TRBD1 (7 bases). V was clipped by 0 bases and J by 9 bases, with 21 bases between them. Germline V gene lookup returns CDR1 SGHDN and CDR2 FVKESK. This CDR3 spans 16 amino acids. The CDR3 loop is CASSQDPGGGRLRQYF. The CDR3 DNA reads TGTGCCAGCAGCCAAGATCCAGGGGGAGGAAGGTTGAGGCAGTACTTC. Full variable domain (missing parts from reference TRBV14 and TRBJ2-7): EAGVTQFPSHSVIEKGQTVTLRCDPISGHDNLYWYRRVMGKEIKFLLHFVKESKQDESGMPNNRFLAERTGGTYSTLKVQPAELEDSGVYFCASSQDPGGGRLRQYFGPGTRLTVT.

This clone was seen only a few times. The CDR3 sequence is CARSSGQDPQHF. CDR3 DNA sequence: TGTGCCAGAAGCTCGGGACAGGACCCCCAGCATTTT. The rearrangement joins TRBV5-3 to TRBJ1-5; the match to TRBD1 covers 8 bases. TRBV5-3 is marked as an open reading frame, function uncertain. With 3 bases clipped from V and 10 bases from J, the junction kept 3 bases outside the gene matches. The CDR3 consists of 12 residues.

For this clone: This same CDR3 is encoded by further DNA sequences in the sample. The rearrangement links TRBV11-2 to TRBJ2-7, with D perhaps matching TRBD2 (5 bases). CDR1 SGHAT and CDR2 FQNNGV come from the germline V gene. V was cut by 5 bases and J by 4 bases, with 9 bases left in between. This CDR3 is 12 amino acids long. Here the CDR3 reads CASSPSGYEQYF. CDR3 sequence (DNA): TGTGCCAGCAGCCCTTCGGGGTACGAGCAGTACTTC. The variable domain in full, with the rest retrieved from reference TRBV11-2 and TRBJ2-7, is EAGVAQSPRYKIIEKRQSVAFWCNPISGHATLYWYQQILGQGPKLLIQFQNNGVVDDSQLPKDRFSAERLKGVDSTLKIQPAKLEDSAVYLCASSPSGYEQYFGPGTRLTVT.

CDR3 amino acids: CASSYSEGERETQYF. CDR3 sequence (DNA): TGTGCCAGCAGTTACTCCGAGGGGGAGAGAGAGACCCAGTACTTC. This chain connects TRBV6-5 to TRBJ2-5, with a tentative D call TRBD1 (6 bases). This CDR3 region has 15 residues. With 0 bases removed from V and 4 bases from J, the gap between germline ends came to 12 bases. Germline V gene lookup returns CDR1 MNHEY and CDR2 SVGAGI.

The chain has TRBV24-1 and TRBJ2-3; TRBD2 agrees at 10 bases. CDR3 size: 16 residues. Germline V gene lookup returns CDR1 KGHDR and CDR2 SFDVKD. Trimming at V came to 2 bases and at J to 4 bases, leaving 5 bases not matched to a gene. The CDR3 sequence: CATSDSSGRASDTQYF. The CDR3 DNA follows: TGTGCCACCAGTGATTCCAGCGGGAGGGCCTCAGATACGCAGTATTTT.

The CDR3: CASSLSQGAYGYTF. The CDR3 region has the DNA TGCGCCAGCAGCCTGTCACAGGGGGCGTATGGCTACACCTTC. This chain links TRBV4-3 with TRBJ1-2; the match to TRBD1 covers 9 bases. This CDR3 is 14 amino acids long. Germline values: CDR1 LGHNA, CDR2 YSLEER. The junction had 5 bases not matched to a gene; V was cut back by 4 bases and J by 5 bases.